The 30 T cell receptor beta chains below come from one sample, sequenced in a study of blood T cell repertoires in COVID-19. Sequenced by immunoSEQ multiplex PCR; TCRdb stores in-frame clones only, minus some. This repertoire shows about 66,000 clones, about 86% found once; its top ten account for about 7%. The sample taken for sequencing was peripheral blood. Receptors originate from a middle-aged man with active COVID-19.

Of note for this clone: The sample carries other DNA sequences with the same CDR3. V and J are TRBV3-1 (or the pseudogene TRBV3-2) and TRBJ2-1; 14 bases fit TRBD2. Per the germline V gene, CDR1 is LGHDT and CDR2 is YNNKEL (reference sequence). This CDR3 is built from 16 residues. With V trimmed by 1 base and J by 7 bases, 3 bases remained unmatched. CDR3 nucleotides: TGTGCCAGCAGCCAAGCCGGGACTAGCGGGAGTAATGAGCAGTTCTTC. It translates to CASSQAGTSGSNEQFF.

This clone was recorded once. This chain connects TRBV5-8 to TRBJ1-1, with TRBD1 matching 8 bases. Germline CDR1 SGHTS, CDR2 YDEGEE. There are 14 residues in the CDR3. The V and J ends lost 4 bases and 0 bases, in that order; junction bases with no gene match: 2. The CDR3 DNA is TGTGCCAGCAGCCCGGGACAGGTGAACACTGAAGCTTTCTTT. Translation: CASSPGQVNTEAFF.

The V and J genes are TRBV2 and TRBJ2-1; TRBD2 aligns across 12 bases. The CDR3 runs 14 residues. Trimming took 8 bases from V and 9 from J; bases not matched to a gene: 8. Germline V gene lookup returns CDR1 SNHLY and CDR2 FYNNEI. The CDR3 protein is CASLGLAGRGEQFF. The DNA of the CDR3 is TGTGCCAGCCTGGGACTAGCGGGTAGGGGTGAGCAGTTCTTC. The full variable domain, with the rest looked up from reference TRBV2 and TRBJ2-1, is EPEVTQTPSHQVTQMGQEVILRCVPISNHLYFYWYRQILGQKVEFLVSFYNNEISEKSEIFDDQFSVERPDGSNFTLKIRSTKLEDSAMYFCASLGLAGRGEQFFGPGTRLTVL.

The V and J genes are TRBV19 and TRBJ1-2; D gene unclear. Trimming removed 4 bases at V and 8 bases at J, with 11 bases between. This CDR3 region has 12 residues. The germline V gene encodes CDR1 LNHDA and CDR2 SQIVND (reference sequence). The CDR3 DNA follows: TGTGCCAGTAGTAGGGAGGGCCCGGGCTACACCTTC. Its protein product is CASSREGPGYTF.

This clone was found a few times. The V and J genes are TRBV3-1 (or the pseudogene TRBV3-2) and TRBJ1-3; D is unclear. CDR1 and CDR2 (germline): LGHDT, YNNKEL (reference sequence). This CDR3 has 15 amino acids. Between the trimmed V and J ends, which lost 0 bases and 0 bases, there was a span of 6 bases. The CDR3 DNA reads as TGTGCCAGCAGCCAAGACTCCAGCTCTGGAAACACCATATATTTT. It translates to CASSQDSSSGNTIYF.

This chain connects TRBV12-2 to TRBJ2-3; the DNA was not compared with TRBD2, the D call given in the table. TRBV12-2 is a pseudogene segment. This CDR3 is 15 amino acids long. CDR3 region: CASRPPARYGDTQYF. CDR3 DNA sequence: TGTGCAAGTCGCCCCCCGGCTAGGTACGGGGATACGCAGTATTTT.

The chain carries TRBV7-2 and TRBJ1-6; D is unclear. The V gene lost 1 base and the J gene lost 8 bases, with 9 bases spanning the gap. Per germline, CDR1 SGHTA and CDR2 FQGNSA. This CDR3 has 14 residues. CDR3 bases: TGTGCCAGCAGCTTAGTTCGGTCGGATTCACCCCTCCACTTT. This encodes CASSLVRSDSPLHF.

The chain couples TRBV18 to TRBJ2-1; D may be TRBD2 (6 bases). The CDR3 loop spans 17 amino acids. With 3 bases removed from V and 4 bases from J, the gap between germline ends came to 19 bases. The germline V gene encodes CDR1 KGHSH and CDR2 LQKENI. The CDR3 protein is CASSPASSAGRYNEQFF. The CDR3 DNA reads TGTGCCAGCTCACCCGCCTCTAGCGCGGGGAGGTACAATGAGCAGTTCTTC.

The V gene is TRBV12-3 or TRBV12-4, the J gene TRBJ1-4; D remains unclear. Deletions cut 5 bases from V and 7 bases from J, with 11 bases between. The CDR3 extends over 13 amino acids. DNA for the CDR3: TGTGCCAGCAGTCAATCACCTATTGAAAAACTGTTTTTT. Protein product: CASSQSPIEKLFF.

The rearrangement links TRBV2 to TRBJ2-7; no clear D gene. Between the trimmed V and J ends, which lost 0 bases and 2 bases, there was a span of 5 bases. CDR1 is SNHLY and CDR2 is FYNNEI in the germline V gene. This CDR3 is 13 amino acids long. CDR3 DNA sequence: TGTGCCAGCAGTGAAGCGCTACCCTACGAGCAGTACGTC. Its protein product is CASSEALPYEQYV.

The chain is built from TRBV14 and TRBJ2-1; TRBD2 matches 8 bases. The CDR3 contains 15 residues. Germline lookup yields CDR1 SGHDN and CDR2 FVKESK. V gave up 1 base and J gave up 3 bases; unmatched junction bases: 2. CDR3 loop: CASSQVSGVYNEQFF. The CDR3 DNA reads as TGTGCCAGCAGCCAAGTTAGCGGGGTCTACAATGAGCAGTTCTTC.

The gene calls are TRBV4-2 and TRBJ2-2; 15 bases are a match to TRBD2. Losses at the gene ends were 1 base for V and 2 bases for J; bases not matched to a gene: 5. Germline V CDR1 and CDR2: LGHNA, YNFKEQ. This CDR3 spans 19 amino acids. The CDR3: CASSQVPGLAGGNTGELFF. The CDR3 region has the DNA TGTGCCAGCAGCCAAGTCCCGGGACTAGCGGGGGGAAACACCGGGGAGCTGTTTTTT.

The chain carries TRBV19 and TRBJ1-1, with 7 bases matching TRBD1. V dropped 6 bases and J dropped 5; count of bases not matched to a gene: 6. Germline V gene data show CDR1 as LNHDA and CDR2 as SQIVND (reference sequence). The CDR3 totals 13 residues. The CDR3 nucleotides are TGTGCCAGTAGCGACAGGGTAAAGACTGAAGCTTTCTTT. Translating it yields CASSDRVKTEAFF. Drawing the rest from reference TRBV19 and TRBJ1-1, the complete variable domain is DGGITQSPKYLFRKEGQNVTLSCEQNLNHDAMYWYRQDPGQGLRLIYYSQIVNDFQKGDIAEGYSVSREKKESFPLTVTSAQKNPTAFYLCASSDRVKTEAFFGQGTRLTVV.

This clone was recorded only once. The chain joins TRBV7-8 to TRBJ1-1, with 7 positions matching TRBD1. This CDR3 contains 14 residues. V was pared by 7 bases and J by 2 bases, with 7 bases of the junction left unmatched. CDR1 and CDR2 from the germline V gene are SGHVS and FQNEAQ. CDR3 loop: CASNRGTANTEAFF. The CDR3 nucleotides read TGTGCCAGCAACCGGGGGACAGCCAACACTGAAGCTTTCTTT.

The CDR3 region is CAWSVGGGREFF. The CDR3 DNA reads as TGTGCCTGGAGTGTAGGAGGCGGGAGGGAGTTCTTC. This chain links TRBV30 with TRBJ2-1; 9 nucleotides agree with TRBD2. With 0 bases clipped from V and 14 bases from J, the junction kept 5 bases outside the gene matches. The germline CDR1 and CDR2 sequences are GTSNPN and SVGIG (reference sequence). The length of the CDR3 is 12 residues.

The chain couples TRBV4-1 to TRBJ1-2; D gene ambiguous. Germline assignment: CDR1 MGHRA and CDR2 YSYEKL. The CDR3 runs to 15 residues. V lost 0 bases and J 4 bases, leaving 12 bases between the germline ends. CDR3 DNA: TGCGCCAGCAGCCAAGAAGGGAGACTAGGCTATGGCTACACCTTC. Translated: CASSQEGRLGYGYTF.

The chain carries TRBV2 and TRBJ2-1; D perhaps matches TRBD2 (6 bases). This CDR3 region has 15 residues. V was shortened by 5 bases and J by 10 bases, with 21 bases between the two germline ends. Germline V CDR1 and CDR2: SNHLY, FYNNEI. The CDR3 DNA follows: TGTGCCAGCAGTATCCGGGACTCCCTCGTTGGCGAGCAGTTCTTC. Amino acids: CASSIRDSLVGEQFF.

The V and J genes are TRBV27 and TRBJ2-5, with unresolved D. V lost 6 bases, J lost 7 bases, and 9 bases lay in between. Per germline, CDR1 MNHEY and CDR2 SMNVEV (reference sequence). The CDR3 consists of 11 residues. The CDR3 region is CASSDSVTQYF. The CDR3 DNA reads as TGTGCCAGCAGCGACTCGGTGACCCAGTACTTC.

This clone was counted a few times. CDR3 in DNA: TGTGCCTGGAGTGTCACTAGCGGGAGGGCAGATACGCAGTATTTT. Translating gives CAWSVTSGRADTQYF. The chain has TRBV30 and TRBJ2-3; TRBD2 matches 13 bases. Germline CDR1 and CDR2: GTSNPN and SVGIG (reference sequence). After removal of 0 bases from V and 4 bases from J, the junction contained 1 base not matched to a gene. This CDR3 is built from 15 residues.

The rearrangement uses TRBV4-1 and TRBJ2-6; tentatively, D is TRBD2 (6 bases). Between the trimmed V and J ends, which lost 0 bases and 1 base, there was a span of 16 bases. Germline CDR1 MGHRA, CDR2 YSYEKL. This CDR3 has 19 amino acids. CDR3 protein: CASSQEGLSWDSGANVLTF. The DNA for the CDR3 is TGCGCCAGCAGCCAAGAGGGACTTAGTTGGGATTCTGGGGCCAACGTCCTGACTTTC.

This clone appeared a single time. This chain joins TRBV11-2 and TRBJ1-4; 7 bases match TRBD1. The CDR3 is 14 amino acids. The germline V gene has CDR1 SGHAT and CDR2 FQNNGV. Losses at the gene ends were 5 bases for V and 5 bases for J; bases not matched to a gene: 5. The CDR3 DNA reads as TGTGCCAGCAGCCGGGACAGCGCGAATGAAAAACTGTTTTTT. This gives the protein CASSRDSANEKLFF.

This rearrangement joins TRBV15 to TRBJ2-7; 10 bases agree with TRBD1. This CDR3 region has 15 residues. Per the germline V gene, CDR1 is LNHNV and CDR2 is YYDKDF (reference sequence). The V and J ends lost 1 base and 4 bases, in that order; junction bases with no gene match: 4. In DNA, the CDR3 is TGTGCCACCAGCAGAGCCCGGGACAGGGGTTACGAGCAGTACGTC. As protein: CATSRARDRGYEQYV.

The CDR3 bases are TGTGCCAGCAGCCCGACTAGCGGGAGTAGAAATGAGCAGTTCTTC. Residues: CASSPTSGSRNEQFF. The chain has TRBV6-5 and TRBJ2-1; TRBD2 matches 12 bases. The CDR3 is made up of 15 amino acids. Unmatched junction bases numbered 7, after V lost 6 bases and J lost 7 bases. The germline gives CDR1 MNHEY, CDR2 SVGAGI.

V and J are TRBV12-3 or TRBV12-4 and TRBJ1-2; a possible D gene is TRBD1 (6 bases). V lost 3 bases and J lost 6, with 11 bases in between. The CDR3 runs 13 residues. The CDR3: CASSFSGVDGYTF. In DNA, the CDR3 is TGTGCCAGCAGTTTTTCAGGGGTTGATGGCTACACCTTC.

This clone was recorded once. This chain links TRBV7-8 with TRBJ2-5, with unresolved D. V dropped 1 base and J dropped 0 bases, with 9 bases sitting between them. In germline, CDR1 is SGHVS, CDR2 FQNEAQ. This CDR3 has 15 amino acids. The CDR3 region is CASSLDQVNQETQYF. CDR3 nucleotides: TGTGCCAGCAGCTTAGATCAGGTCAACCAAGAGACCCAGTACTTC.

The rearrangement uses TRBV19 and TRBJ1-5; D perhaps matches TRBD1 (6 bases). Per germline, CDR1 LNHDA and CDR2 SQIVND (reference sequence). The CDR3 extends over 15 amino acids. V was shortened by 7 bases and J by 0 bases, with 13 bases between the two germline ends. In DNA form, the CDR3 reads TGTGCCAGTACCATGACAGGTTATAGCAATCAGCCCCAGCATTTT. Protein sequence: CASTMTGYSNQPQHF.

This chain uses TRBV10-1 with TRBJ1-2; no definite D call. CDR3 length: 13 amino acids. Germline V CDR1 and CDR2: WNHNN, SYGVQD (reference sequence). Trimming shortened V by 3 bases and J by 8 bases, and 13 bases separated the two germline ends. The CDR3 spells CASSETARGGYTF. For the CDR3, the DNA is TGCGCCAGCAGTGAAACAGCTCGAGGGGGCTACACCTTC.

This sequence joins TRBV7-9 and TRBJ2-3, with D perhaps matching TRBD2 (7 bases). The length of the CDR3 is 15 residues. Trimming left V 1 base short and J 5 bases short, with 13 bases between. Germline V CDR1 and CDR2: SEHNR, FQNEAQ (reference sequence). The CDR3 loop is CASSLGGGGQDTQYF. The CDR3 bases are TGTGCCAGCAGCTTAGGTGGGGGGGGACAAGATACGCAGTATTTT.

J is TRBJ1-2 and V is TRBV9; D is possibly TRBD1 (6 bases). Trimming left V 0 bases short and J 0 bases short, with 9 bases between. The germline gives CDR1 SGDLS, CDR2 YYNGEE. CDR3 length: 15 residues. The CDR3 reads CASSVEAGANYGYTF. For the CDR3, the DNA is TGTGCCAGCAGCGTAGAGGCAGGGGCTAACTATGGCTACACCTTC.

The chain is built from TRBV19 and TRBJ1-4; 7 bases fit TRBD1. The junction had 13 bases not matched to a gene; V was cut back by 6 bases and J by 12 bases. The length of the CDR3 is 14 residues. Germline V gene lookup returns CDR1 LNHDA and CDR2 SQIVND (reference sequence). This CDR3 reads CASSDRDRPRELFF. DNA for the CDR3: TGTGCCAGTAGCGACCGGGACAGACCCAGAGAACTGTTTTTT.